This T cell receptor (beta chain) is drawn from a study of monozygotic twins with inflammatory bowel disease. Notes on the study in general: With others, IBD patients shared fewer clonotypes than healthy twins did, especially with disease activity.

TCRdb reanalyzed the 5' RACE reads, giving one entry per CDR3 protein sequence and no DNA. The table for this sample gives 200,000 to 250,000 distinct CDR3 sequences. Germline CDR1 and CDR2: MNHNS and SASEGT. This CDR3 spans 14 amino acids. About this clonotype itself: As yet, its antigen is unknown.

The receptor comes from a human donor with ulcerative colitis or Crohn's disease, or a healthy co-twin of an affected twin (not recorded which). This sequence joins TRBV6-1 and TRBJ1-5; the TRBD1 assignment by TCRdb is unverifiable without DNA. Sequencing was done on a sample of blood. CDR3 amino acids: CASRRTGRDQPQHF.